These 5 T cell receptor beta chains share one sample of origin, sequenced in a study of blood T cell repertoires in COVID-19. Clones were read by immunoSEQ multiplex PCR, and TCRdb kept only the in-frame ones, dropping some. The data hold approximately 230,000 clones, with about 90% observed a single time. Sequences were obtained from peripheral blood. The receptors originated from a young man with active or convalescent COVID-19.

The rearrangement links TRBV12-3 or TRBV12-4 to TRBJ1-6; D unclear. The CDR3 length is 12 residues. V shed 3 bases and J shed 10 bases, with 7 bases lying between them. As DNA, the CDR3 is TGTGCCAGCAGTTTCCCGGGGTCACCCCTCCACTTT. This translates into CASSFPGSPLHF.

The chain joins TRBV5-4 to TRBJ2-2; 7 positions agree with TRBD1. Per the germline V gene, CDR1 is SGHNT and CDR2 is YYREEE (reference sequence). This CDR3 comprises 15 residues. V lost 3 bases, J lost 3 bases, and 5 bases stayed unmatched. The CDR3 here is CASSSRQGYTGELFF. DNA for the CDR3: TGTGCCAGCAGCTCCCGACAGGGTTACACCGGGGAGCTGTTTTTT.

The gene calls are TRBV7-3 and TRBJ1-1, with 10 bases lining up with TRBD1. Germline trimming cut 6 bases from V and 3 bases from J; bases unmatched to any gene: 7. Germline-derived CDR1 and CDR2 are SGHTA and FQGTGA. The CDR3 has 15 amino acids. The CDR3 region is CASRYLDRGDTEAFF. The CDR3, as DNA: TGTGCCAGCAGGTACTTGGACAGGGGGGACACTGAAGCTTTCTTT.

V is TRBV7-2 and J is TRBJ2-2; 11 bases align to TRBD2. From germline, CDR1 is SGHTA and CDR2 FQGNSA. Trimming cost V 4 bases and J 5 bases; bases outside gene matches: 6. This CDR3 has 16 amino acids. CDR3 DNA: TGTGCCAGCAGCTCGACTAGCGGGGAAGTGACCGGGGAGCTGTTTTTT. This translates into CASSSTSGEVTGELFF.

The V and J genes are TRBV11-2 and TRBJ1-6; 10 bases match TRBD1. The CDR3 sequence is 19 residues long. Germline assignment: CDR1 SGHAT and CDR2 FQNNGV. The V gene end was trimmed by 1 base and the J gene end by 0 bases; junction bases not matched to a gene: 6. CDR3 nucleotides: TGTGCCAGCAGCTTAGTTGGACAGGGGGGTTTCTCCTATAATTCACCCCTCCACTTT. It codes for CASSLVGQGGFSYNSPLHF.